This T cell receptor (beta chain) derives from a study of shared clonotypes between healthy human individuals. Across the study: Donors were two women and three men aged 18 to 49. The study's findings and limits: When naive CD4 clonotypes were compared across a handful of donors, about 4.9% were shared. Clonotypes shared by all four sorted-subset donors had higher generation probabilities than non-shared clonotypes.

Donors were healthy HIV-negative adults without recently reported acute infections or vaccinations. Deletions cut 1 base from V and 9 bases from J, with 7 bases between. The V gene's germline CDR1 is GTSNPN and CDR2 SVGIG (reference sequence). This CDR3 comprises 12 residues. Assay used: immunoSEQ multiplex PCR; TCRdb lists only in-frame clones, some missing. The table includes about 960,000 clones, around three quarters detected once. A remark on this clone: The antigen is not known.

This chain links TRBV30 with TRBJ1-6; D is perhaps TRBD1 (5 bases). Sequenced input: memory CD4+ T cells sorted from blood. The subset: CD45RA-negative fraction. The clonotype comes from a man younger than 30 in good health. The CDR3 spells CAWSGGSSPLHF. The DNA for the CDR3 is TGTGCCTGGAGTGGGGGCAGTTCACCCCTCCACTTT.